The 20 T cell receptor beta chains below come from one sample, sequenced in a study of Ad26.COV2.S vaccination and SARS-CoV-2 variants. Treatment denoted: some 20 received Ad26.COV2.S at low or high dose, single or two shots; roughly five received placebo; per-sample allocation not given. Collection of the samples took place on day 63 after the first injection of vaccine or placebo. The table came from immunoSEQ multiplex PCR; TCRdb's copy has only in-frame clones and leaves some out. This sample has around 450,000 clones; roughly 89% occur once, and the top ten carry 2.5% to 3%. Sequences were derived from peripheral blood, sampled in a trial of Ad26.COV2.S vaccine versus placebo. All receptors come from a person aged 18 to 65 who received the Ad26.COV2.S COVID-19 vaccine or a placebo.

The chain is built from TRBV7-8 and TRBJ1-1; 10 bases fit TRBD1. J lost 1 base, V lost 4 bases, and 3 bases had no gene match. The germline V gene encodes CDR1 SGHVS and CDR2 FQNEAQ. The CDR3 spans 15 residues. The CDR3 region is CASSWDRGTNTEAFF. Written as DNA, the CDR3 is TGTGCCAGCAGCTGGGACAGGGGAACGAACACTGAAGCTTTCTTT.

The V call is TRBV19, the J call TRBJ1-5, with D possibly TRBD1 on 6 matching bases. The CDR3 totals 19 residues. Between the trimmed V and J ends, which lost 7 bases and 0 bases, there was a span of 25 bases. Germline V gene data show CDR1 as LNHDA and CDR2 as SQIVND (reference sequence). CDR3 coding DNA: TGTGCCAGTACCCCCGGCATGGCAGGGGCGACATATAGCAATCAGCCCCAGCATTTT. Translated, it gives CASTPGMAGATYSNQPQHF. Based on the CDR3 plus reference TRBV19 and TRBJ1-5, the full variable domain is DGGITQSPKYLFRKEGQNVTLSCEQNLNHDAMYWYRQDPGQGLRLIYYSQIVNDFQKGDIAEGYSVSREKKESFPLTVTSAQKNPTAFYLCASTPGMAGATYSNQPQHFGDGTRLSIL.

The chain links TRBV5-1 to TRBJ1-2; D gene uncertain. Germline V gene sequence: CDR1 SGHRS, CDR2 YFSETQ. The CDR3 is 13 amino acids. V lost 3 bases to trimming and J lost 8 bases, with 14 bases between them. This CDR3 is CASSSSVFRGYTF. CDR3 DNA: TGCGCCAGCAGCTCGTCGGTGTTTAGGGGCTACACCTTC.

CDR3 protein: CASSGLAGGLETQYF. The CDR3 nucleotides read TGTGCCAGCAGCGGACTAGCGGGGGGGCTTGAGACCCAGTACTTC. The chain carries TRBV5-6 and TRBJ2-5, with 15 nucleotides matching TRBD2. The CDR3 consists of 15 residues. Germline loops: CDR1 SGHDT, CDR2 YYEEEE. After removal of 4 bases from V and 5 bases from J, the junction contained 3 bases not matched to a gene.

J is TRBJ1-5 and V is TRBV5-6; D is unclear. Germline V gives CDR1 SGHDT, CDR2 YYEEEE. The CDR3 has 14 amino acids. The V end lost 0 bases, the J end lost 4 bases, and 8 bases lay between the germline ends. In DNA form, the CDR3 reads TGTGCCAGCAGCTTGGGTACATTAAATCAGCCCCAGCATTTT. This encodes CASSLGTLNQPQHF.

This clone was recorded once. The gene calls are TRBV27 and TRBJ2-1; unclear D gene. Germline CDR1 is MNHEY and CDR2 is SMNVEV (reference sequence). The CDR3 runs to 13 residues. Trimming shortened V by 6 bases and J by 5 bases, and 11 bases separated the two germline ends. The CDR3 nucleotides read TGTGCCAGCAGCCCCACGGTCGACAATGAGCAGTTCTTC. This gives the protein CASSPTVDNEQFF.

The chain is built from TRBV29-1 and TRBJ1-2, with 7 nucleotides matching TRBD1. The CDR3 totals 11 residues. CDR1 and CDR2 from the germline V gene are SQVTM and ANQGSEA. V trimming: 4 bases; J trimming: 7 bases; junction bases outside the gene matches: 3. The CDR3 bases are TGCAGCGTTGTATGGACAGGTGGCTACACCTTC. This sequence encodes CSVVWTGGYTF. Supplemented by reference TRBV29-1 and TRBJ1-2, the full variable domain reads SAVISQKPSRDICQRGTSLTIQCQVDSQVTMMFWYRQQPGQSLTLIATANQGSEATYESGFVIDKFPISRPNLTFSTLTVSNMSPEDSSIYLCSVVWTGGYTFGSGTRLTVV.

The chain couples TRBV5-1 to TRBJ2-6, with D perhaps TRBD2 (6 bases). Per the germline V gene, CDR1 is SGHRS and CDR2 is YFSETQ. V shed 0 bases and J shed 0 bases, with 13 bases lying between them. The CDR3 is 18 residues long. The CDR3 loop reads CASSLGGGADSGANVLTF. The CDR3 region has the DNA TGCGCCAGCAGCTTGGGTGGAGGGGCGGACTCTGGGGCCAACGTCCTGACTTTC. Combining the CDR3 with reference TRBV5-1 and TRBJ2-6 gives the whole variable domain KAGVTQTPRYLIKTRGQQVTLSCSPISGHRSVSWYQQTPGQGLQFLFEYFSETQRNKGNFPGRFSGRQFSNSRSEMNVSTLELGDSALYLCASSLGGGADSGANVLTFGAGSRLTVL.

The chain couples TRBV28 to TRBJ2-7; the match to TRBD2 covers 9 bases. This CDR3 has 15 residues. Germline trimming cut 6 bases from V and 3 bases from J; bases unmatched to any gene: 9. Germline V CDR1 and CDR2: MDHEN, SYDVKM. As DNA, the CDR3 is TGTGCCAGCAGCCCAATAGCGGGGGATCGCTACGAGCAGTACTTC. Translating gives CASSPIAGDRYEQYF.

The chain combines TRBV7-2 with TRBJ1-1; maybe TRBD1 (6 bases). The germline V gene has CDR1 SGHTA and CDR2 FQGNSA. Trimming cost V 7 bases and J 3 bases, with 15 bases left between them. The CDR3 runs 14 residues. This CDR3 is CASTFLGGYTEAFF. CDR3 DNA: TGTGCCAGCACTTTTTTGGGGGGCTACACTGAAGCTTTCTTT.

The chain recombines TRBV6-5 with TRBJ2-3; TRBD2 might be the D (5 bases). CDR1 is MNHEY, CDR2 SVGAGI, per germline. V lost 5 bases, J lost 9 bases, and 15 bases lay in between. This CDR3 has 13 amino acids. The CDR3 is CASSTRGPLTQYF. The CDR3 DNA sequence: TGTGCCAGCAGTACAAGAGGGCCCCTAACGCAGTATTTT.

This chain links TRBV6-5 with TRBJ1-5, with D perhaps matching TRBD1 (5 bases). Germline assignment: CDR1 MNHEY and CDR2 SVGAGI. The CDR3 totals 14 residues. Between the trimmed V and J ends, which lost 4 bases and 3 bases, there was a span of 10 bases. CDR3 nucleotide sequence: TGTGCCAGCAGTTCCACAGGCCTCAATCAGCCCCAGCATTTT. This encodes CASSSTGLNQPQHF.

The chain joins TRBV27 to TRBJ2-1; D uncertain. The CDR3 is 13 amino acids. Germline V gene sequence: CDR1 MNHEY, CDR2 SMNVEV (reference sequence). Trimming shortened V by 2 bases and J by 6 bases, and 8 bases separated the two germline ends. The CDR3 DNA follows: TGTGCCAGCAGTTTAATTGACGGCAATGAGCAGTTCTTC. This encodes CASSLIDGNEQFF.

The rearrangement links TRBV28 to TRBJ1-2; 7 bases line up with TRBD1. The CDR3 has 14 residues. V lost 1 base to trimming and J lost 8 bases; unmatched junction nucleotides: 7. CDR1 is MDHEN, CDR2 SYDVKM, per germline. CDR3 protein: CASSLYDRAGGYTF. The CDR3 DNA reads TGTGCCAGCAGTTTATACGACAGGGCCGGGGGCTACACCTTC.

This chain joins TRBV28 and TRBJ2-1; TRBD2 is a possible D gene (5 bases). The CDR3 has 14 amino acids. Between the trimmed V and J ends, which lost 6 bases and 2 bases, there was a span of 11 bases. Looked up from germline, CDR1 is MDHEN and CDR2 is SYDVKM. CDR3 protein: CASSPGDTYNEQFF. The CDR3, as DNA: TGTGCCAGCAGCCCCGGGGATACCTACAATGAGCAGTTCTTC.

This CDR3 is CASSLRGDSAYNEQFF. CDR3 DNA sequence: TGTGCCAGCAGCTTAAGAGGCGATTCTGCCTACAATGAGCAGTTCTTC. The V call is TRBV7-2, the J call TRBJ2-1; D gene ambiguous. CDR1 SGHTA and CDR2 FQGNSA come from the germline V gene. V gave up 2 bases and J gave up 2 bases, with 13 bases separating them. The CDR3 is 16 amino acids.

The chain employs TRBV7-8 and TRBJ2-3; D not certain. Germline V gene sequence: CDR1 SGHVS, CDR2 FQNEAQ. The V and J ends lost 7 bases and 1 base respectively, with 15 bases between them. This CDR3 has 15 amino acids. The CDR3 region has the DNA TGTGCCAGCAACCATGAGAACCCCCGCACAGATACGCAGTATTTT. Translating it yields CASNHENPRTDTQYF.

The chain links TRBV7-2 to TRBJ2-1; 7 positions match TRBD1. CDR3 length equals 16 residues. V gave up 1 base and J gave up 3 bases; unmatched junction bases: 6. Per the germline V gene, CDR1 is SGHTA and CDR2 is FQGNSA. The CDR3 loop is CASSLGQGAFYNEQFF. In DNA, the CDR3 is TGTGCCAGCAGCTTAGGACAGGGTGCCTTCTACAATGAGCAGTTCTTC.

This chain uses TRBV5-1 with TRBJ2-2, with TRBD2 matching over 7 bases. The germline gives CDR1 SGHRS, CDR2 YFSETQ. The CDR3 totals 16 residues. Trimming removed 3 bases from V and 1 base from J; junction bases left unmatched: 6. CDR3 in amino acids: CASSYRTRGNTGELFF. As DNA, the CDR3 is TGCGCCAGCAGCTACCGGACTAGGGGGAACACCGGGGAGCTGTTTTTT.

The chain has TRBV9 and TRBJ1-1; TRBD1 might be the D (5 bases). This CDR3 comprises 14 residues. The germline CDR1 and CDR2 sequences are SGDLS and YYNGEE. Trimming cost V 0 bases and J 5 bases, with 11 bases left between them. DNA of the CDR3: TGTGCCAGCAGCGTAGATGCAGGGTGGACTGAAGCTTTCTTT. It is translated as CASSVDAGWTEAFF. Supplemented by reference TRBV9 and TRBJ1-1, the full variable domain reads DSGVTQTPKHLITATGQRVTLRCSPRSGDLSVYWYQQSLDQGLQFLIQYYNGEERAKGNILERFSAQQFPDLHSELNLSSLELGDSALYFCASSVDAGWTEAFFGQGTRLTVV.